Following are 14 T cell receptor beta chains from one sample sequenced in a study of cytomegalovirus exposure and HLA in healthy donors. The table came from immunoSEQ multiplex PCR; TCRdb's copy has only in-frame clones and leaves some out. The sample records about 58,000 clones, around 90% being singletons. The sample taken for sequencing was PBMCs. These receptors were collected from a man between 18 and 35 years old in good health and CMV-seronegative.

CDR3 in DNA: TGTGCCAGCAAACCCAGAGGGACAGGGGGTTTCTACGAGCAGTACTTC. This sequence encodes CASKPRGTGGFYEQYF. J is TRBJ2-7 and V is TRBV28, with TRBD1 matching 11 bases. Trimming at V came to 7 bases and at J to 3 bases, leaving 11 bases not matched to a gene. Germline loops: CDR1 MDHEN, CDR2 SYDVKM. The CDR3 covers 16 residues.

The CDR3 here is CASSRGDRAFTDTQYF. The CDR3 DNA sequence: TGTGCCAGCAGCAGGGGCGACAGGGCGTTCACAGATACGCAGTATTTT. The rearrangement joins TRBV7-6 to TRBJ2-3; TRBD1 aligns across 7 bases. The CDR3 sequence is 16 residues long. Germline values: CDR1 SGHVS, CDR2 FNYEAQ. The V and J ends lost 5 bases and 2 bases, in that order; junction bases with no gene match: 10.

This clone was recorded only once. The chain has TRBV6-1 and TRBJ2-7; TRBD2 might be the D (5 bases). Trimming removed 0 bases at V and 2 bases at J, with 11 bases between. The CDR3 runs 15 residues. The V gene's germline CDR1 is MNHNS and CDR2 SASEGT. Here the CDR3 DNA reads TGTGCCAGCAGTGAAGCGAGAGGGTTCCCCTACGAGCAGTACTTC. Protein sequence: CASSEARGFPYEQYF.

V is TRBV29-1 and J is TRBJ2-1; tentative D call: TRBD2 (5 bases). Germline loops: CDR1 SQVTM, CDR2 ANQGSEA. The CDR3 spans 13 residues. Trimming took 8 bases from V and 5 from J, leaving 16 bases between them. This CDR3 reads CSILLDFHNEQFF. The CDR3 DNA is TGCAGCATCCTACTAGATTTCCACAATGAGCAGTTCTTC.

CDR3 in amino acids: CAWSVRDRYEKLFF. CDR3 nucleotides: TGTGCCTGGAGTGTACGGGACAGATATGAAAAACTGTTTTTT. J is TRBJ1-4 and V is TRBV30; 7 bases align to TRBD1. The CDR3 loop spans 14 amino acids. CDR1 and CDR2 from the germline V gene are GTSNPN and SVGIG (reference sequence). The V gene end was trimmed by 0 bases and the J gene end by 6 bases; junction bases not matched to a gene: 4.

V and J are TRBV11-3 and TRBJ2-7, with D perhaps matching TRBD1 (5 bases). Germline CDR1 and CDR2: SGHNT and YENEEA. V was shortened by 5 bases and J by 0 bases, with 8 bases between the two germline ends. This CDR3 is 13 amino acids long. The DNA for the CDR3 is TGTGCCAGCAGCCACGACAGCTCCTACGAGCAGTACTTC. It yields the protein CASSHDSSYEQYF.

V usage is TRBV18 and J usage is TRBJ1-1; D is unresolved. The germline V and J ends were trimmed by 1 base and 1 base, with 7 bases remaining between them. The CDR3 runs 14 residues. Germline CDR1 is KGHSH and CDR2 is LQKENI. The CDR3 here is CASSPLPSNTEAFF. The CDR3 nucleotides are TGTGCCAGCTCACCACTCCCGTCGAACACTGAAGCTTTCTTT.

The DNA of the CDR3 is TGCGCCAGCAGCACAATAACAGGGGGCGAGATCGAGCAGTACTTC. Its translation: CASSTITGGEIEQYF. This sequence joins TRBV5-1 and TRBJ2-7, with 9 bases matching TRBD1. Germline values: CDR1 SGHRS, CDR2 YFSETQ. J lost 6 bases, V lost 4 bases, and 11 bases had no gene match. This CDR3 is built from 15 residues.

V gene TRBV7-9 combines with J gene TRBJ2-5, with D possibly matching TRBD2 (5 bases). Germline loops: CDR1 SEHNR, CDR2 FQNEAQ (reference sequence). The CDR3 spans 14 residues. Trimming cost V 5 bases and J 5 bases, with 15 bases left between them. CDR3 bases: TGTGCCAGCAGCCCCTCGGGGATCTGGGAGACCCAGTACTTC. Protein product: CASSPSGIWETQYF. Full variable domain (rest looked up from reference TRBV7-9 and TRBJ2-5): DTGVSQNPRHKITKRGQNVTFRCDPISEHNRLYWYRQTLGQGPEFLTYFQNEAQLEKSRLLSDRFSAERPKGSFSTLEIQRTEQGDSAMYLCASSPSGIWETQYFGPGTRLLVL.

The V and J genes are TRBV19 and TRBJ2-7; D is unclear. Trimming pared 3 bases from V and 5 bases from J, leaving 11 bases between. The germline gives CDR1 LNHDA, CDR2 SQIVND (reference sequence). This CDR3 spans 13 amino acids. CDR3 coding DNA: TGTGCCAGTAGTATTCTAGGCAGCCACGAGCAGTACTTC. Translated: CASSILGSHEQYF.

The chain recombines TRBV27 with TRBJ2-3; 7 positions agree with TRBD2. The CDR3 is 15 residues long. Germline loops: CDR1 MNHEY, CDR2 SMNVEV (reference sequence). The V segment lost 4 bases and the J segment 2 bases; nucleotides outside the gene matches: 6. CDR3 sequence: CASSSGTIITDTQYF. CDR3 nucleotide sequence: TGTGCCAGCAGTTCCGGGACTATAATCACAGATACGCAGTATTTT.

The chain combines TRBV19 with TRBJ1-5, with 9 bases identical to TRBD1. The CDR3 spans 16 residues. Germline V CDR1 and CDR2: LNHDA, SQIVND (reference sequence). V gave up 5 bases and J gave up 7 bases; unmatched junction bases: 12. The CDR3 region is CASSPLEGQGRQPQHF. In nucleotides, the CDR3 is TGTGCCAGTAGTCCCCTAGAGGGACAGGGTAGACAGCCCCAGCATTTT.

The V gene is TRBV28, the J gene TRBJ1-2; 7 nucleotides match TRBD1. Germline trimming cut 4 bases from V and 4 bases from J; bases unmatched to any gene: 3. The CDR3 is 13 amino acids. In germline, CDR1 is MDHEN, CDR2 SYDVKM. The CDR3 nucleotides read TGTGCCAGCAGTTCGGGACAGCCCTATGGCTACACCTTC. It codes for CASSSGQPYGYTF.

CDR3 protein: CASSQDSASGRFNEQFF. The DNA of the CDR3 is TGTGCCAGCAGCCAAGATAGTGCTAGCGGGAGGTTTAATGAGCAGTTCTTC. J is TRBJ2-1 and V is TRBV4-2; 11 positions match TRBD2. The CDR3 spans 17 residues. Per the germline V gene, CDR1 is LGHNA and CDR2 is YNFKEQ. With 0 bases clipped from V and 7 bases from J, the junction kept 8 bases outside the gene matches.